This T cell receptor beta chain was found in a study of blood T cells in healthy people across ages. Study as a whole: Every two T cells gave about one barcoded beta molecule via template switching.

It was with a sample-barcoded 5' primer and a J-beta primer mix that a second PCR of roughly 6 to 11 cycles was run. TCRdb reprocessed the 5' RACE reads via MiXCR and lists one record per CDR3 protein. The table shows about 1.5 million distinct CDR3 sequences, with 42% occurring only once. Whole-study results and caveats: The fall in TCR beta diversity per million T cells was roughly linear with age.

Trimming took off 6 bases at V and 3 bases at J, with 15 bases between the two ends. The CDR3 loop spans 15 amino acids. For this clonotype: Its antigen is currently unknown.

Specimen: blood. This TCR was recovered from a woman younger than 35 in good health. The chain is built from TRBV12-3 or TRBV12-4 and TRBJ2-1; D might be TRBD2 (7 bases). The CDR3 spells CASSRKGGIYNEQFF. CDR3 coding DNA: TGTGCCAGCAGCCGCAAGGGGGGGATCTACAATGAGCAGTTCTTC.